These 27 T cell receptor beta chains were all obtained from the same sample, sequenced in a study of blood T cell repertoires in COVID-19. Generated by immunoSEQ multiplex PCR, the TCRdb table keeps only in-frame clones and is missing some. The sample lists about 270,000 clones; approximately 91% were seen once. The specimen was peripheral blood. The receptors derive from a man aged 45-60 years with acute or convalescent COVID-19.

In this sample, this clone turned up once. The J gene is TRBJ1-1, the V gene TRBV5-1; 8 nucleotides line up with TRBD1. Trimming cost V 2 bases and J 4 bases; bases outside gene matches: 1. The CDR3 is 13 amino acids. CDR1 is SGHRS and CDR2 is YFSETQ in the germline V gene. CDR3 sequence (DNA): TGCGCCAGCAGCTTCGGACAGGGCACTGAAGCTTTCTTT. Its protein product is CASSFGQGTEAFF.

The chain uses TRBV4-2 and TRBJ2-7; 9 positions match TRBD1. This CDR3 comprises 15 residues. Germline V CDR1 and CDR2: LGHNA, YNFKEQ. V shed 1 base, J shed 0 bases, and the junction held 1 base outside the gene matches. CDR3 in DNA: TGTGCCAGCAGCCAAGCGACAGGGGGCTCCTACGAGCAGTACTTC. Its protein product is CASSQATGGSYEQYF.

The rearrangement uses TRBV10-1 and TRBJ1-4; D unclear. Germline loops: CDR1 WNHNN, CDR2 SYGVQD (reference sequence). The CDR3 is 13 residues long. Trimming removed 2 bases at V and 10 bases at J, with 11 bases between. The CDR3 region is CASSEPGSGKLFF. CDR3 coding DNA: TGCGCCAGCAGTGAGCCGGGATCCGGAAAACTGTTTTTT.

This clone was counted a single time. The chain combines TRBV6-5 with TRBJ1-1; possibly TRBD1 for D (5 bases). This CDR3 has 14 residues. V dropped 4 bases and J dropped 4 bases, with 13 bases sitting between them. CDR1 and CDR2 from the germline V gene are MNHEY and SVGAGI. For the CDR3, the DNA is TGTGCCAGCAGTTGGCGGGGGATGGGCACTGAAGCTTTCTTT. This encodes CASSWRGMGTEAFF.

The V call is TRBV6-5, the J call TRBJ1-1; 8 positions match TRBD1. The CDR3 has 13 residues. CDR1 is MNHEY and CDR2 is SVGAGI in the germline V gene. V gave up 6 bases and J gave up 6 bases; unmatched junction bases: 6. CDR3 in amino acids: CASRKDRGSEAFF. For the CDR3, the DNA is TGTGCCAGCAGGAAAGACAGGGGATCTGAAGCTTTCTTT.

The rearrangement joins TRBV11-3 to TRBJ2-2, with 8 nucleotides matching TRBD1. After removal of 5 bases from V and 1 base from J, the junction contained 3 bases not matched to a gene. CDR1 SGHNT and CDR2 YENEEA come from the germline V gene. This CDR3 is built from 15 residues. The CDR3 spells CASSRQGMNTGELFF. The CDR3 nucleotides are TGTGCCAGCAGCCGACAGGGGATGAACACCGGGGAGCTGTTTTTT.

The chain is built from TRBV28 and TRBJ2-7; 11 bases are shared with TRBD2. V trimming: 3 bases; J trimming: 2 bases; junction bases outside the gene matches: 6. Germline-derived CDR1 and CDR2 are MDHEN and SYDVKM. CDR3 size: 16 residues. The CDR3 DNA sequence: TGTGCCAGCAGTTTGGGTAGCGGGGGGGCCCCCTACGAGCAGTACTTC. As protein: CASSLGSGGAPYEQYF.

The rearrangement uses TRBV6-5 and TRBJ1-2, with unresolved D. Trimming shortened V by 6 bases and J by 8 bases, and 16 bases separated the two germline ends. This CDR3 is 13 amino acids long. The V gene's germline CDR1 is MNHEY and CDR2 SVGAGI. As DNA, the CDR3 is TGTGCCAGCAGCTTTACATCCCAGAAGGGCTACACCTTC. It codes for CASSFTSQKGYTF.

The CDR3, as DNA: TGTGCCAGCAGCCAAGATCCTAGCAGCGAGACCCAGTACTTC. Its translation is CASSQDPSSETQYF. This sequence joins TRBV4-2 and TRBJ2-5; the D gene is possibly TRBD2 (5 bases). This CDR3 spans 14 amino acids. Deletions cut 0 bases from V and 5 bases from J, with 10 bases between. In germline, CDR1 is LGHNA, CDR2 YNFKEQ.

This clone has only a few counts. J is TRBJ1-1 and V is TRBV6-1, with D possibly matching TRBD1 (6 bases). Trimming stripped 1 base from V and 3 bases from J, with 15 bases between. Germline V gene sequence: CDR1 MNHNS, CDR2 SASEGT. The CDR3 length is 16 residues. The CDR3 sequence is CASSEGLRGGYTEAFF. DNA for the CDR3: TGTGCCAGCAGTGAAGGGTTACGAGGGGGATACACTGAAGCTTTCTTT.

The chain links TRBV9 to TRBJ2-1; 7 bases agree with TRBD1. CDR3 length: 15 amino acids. CDR1 SGDLS and CDR2 YYNGEE come from the germline V gene. V dropped 3 bases and J dropped 5; count of bases not matched to a gene: 8. This CDR3 reads CASSALQGPDNEQFF. Here the CDR3 DNA reads TGTGCCAGCAGCGCCCTACAGGGGCCGGACAATGAGCAGTTCTTC.

V is TRBV7-9 and J is TRBJ1-5; a possible D gene is TRBD1 (5 bases). Trimming left V 2 bases short and J 5 bases short, with 16 bases between. The CDR3 totals 16 residues. Germline CDR1 SEHNR, CDR2 FQNEAQ (reference sequence). The CDR3 DNA is TGTGCCAGCAGCTTAAGTCAGCTCGGGGGGGATCAGCCCCAGCATTTT. Amino acid sequence: CASSLSQLGGDQPQHF.

The chain employs TRBV11-2 and TRBJ2-7; perhaps TRBD1 as D (6 bases). The CDR3 sequence is 16 residues long. V was shortened by 3 bases and J by 0 bases, with 15 bases between the two germline ends. Germline V gene sequence: CDR1 SGHAT, CDR2 FQNNGV. The CDR3 nucleotides are TGTGCCAGCAGCTTGTTTGGCAGGGGCCCCTCCTACGAGCAGTACTTC. Its protein is CASSLFGRGPSYEQYF.

CDR3 loop: CASSVTGASLRNQPQHF. The CDR3 bases are TGTGCCAGTAGTGTGACAGGGGCTTCCCTTCGCAATCAGCCCCAGCATTTT. The chain links TRBV19 to TRBJ1-5, with 8 bases fitting TRBD1. The CDR3 is 17 amino acids. V lost 5 bases and J lost 2; bases outside the gene matches: 11. Germline V gene lookup returns CDR1 LNHDA and CDR2 SQIVND (reference sequence). The variable domain in full, with the rest retrieved from reference TRBV19 and TRBJ1-5, is DGGITQSPKYLFRKEGQNVTLSCEQNLNHDAMYWYRQDPGQGLRLIYYSQIVNDFQKGDIAEGYSVSREKKESFPLTVTSAQKNPTAFYLCASSVTGASLRNQPQHFGDGTRLSIL.

J is TRBJ1-1 and V is TRBV5-6, with a tentative D call TRBD1 (6 bases). Trimming pared 4 bases from V and 2 bases from J, leaving 21 bases between. The length of the CDR3 is 17 residues. Germline lookup yields CDR1 SGHDT and CDR2 YYEEEE. The CDR3 spells CASSPGSGTLVNTEAFF. The CDR3 coding sequence is TGTGCCAGCAGCCCAGGATCCGGGACACTCGTAAACACTGAAGCTTTCTTT.

CDR3 in amino acids: CARKTGKVNTGELFF. In DNA, the CDR3 is TGTGCCAGAAAGACAGGGAAGGTGAACACCGGGGAGCTGTTTTTT. This sequence joins TRBV21-1 and TRBJ2-2; TRBD1, the table's D call, was not compared with the DNA. TRBV21-1 is termed a pseudogene. This CDR3 has 15 residues.

The chain uses TRBV3-1 (or the pseudogene TRBV3-2) and TRBJ2-7, with 9 bases fitting TRBD1. The V segment lost 1 base and the J segment 3 bases; nucleotides outside the gene matches: 4. This CDR3 has 15 amino acids. From germline, CDR1 is LGHDT and CDR2 YNNKEL (reference sequence). CDR3 DNA: TGTGCCAGCAGCCAAGCGACAGGGGGTATCTACGAGCAGTACTTC. This sequence encodes CASSQATGGIYEQYF.

V gene TRBV2 combines with J gene TRBJ2-4; D is perhaps TRBD1 (6 bases). Germline V gene sequence: CDR1 SNHLY, CDR2 FYNNEI. Trimming shortened V by 8 bases and J by 2 bases, and 13 bases separated the two germline ends. CDR3 length: 14 amino acids. The CDR3 region has the DNA TGTGCCAGCTCCCAGGGGATGTCCAAAAACATTCAGTACTTC. Protein: CASSQGMSKNIQYF.

V is TRBV5-1 and J is TRBJ1-2; 7 nucleotides line up with TRBD1. The CDR3 totals 12 residues. The germline gives CDR1 SGHRS, CDR2 YFSETQ. J was trimmed by 4 bases and V by 4 bases; bases with no gene match: 1. CDR3: CASSGDSYGYTF. In nucleotides, the CDR3 is TGCGCCAGCAGCGGGGACAGCTATGGCTACACCTTC.

The V call is TRBV7-6, the J call TRBJ1-1; D may be TRBD1 (5 bases). This CDR3 spans 16 amino acids. Germline loops: CDR1 SGHVS, CDR2 FNYEAQ. Trimming pared 5 bases from V and 2 bases from J, leaving 18 bases between. CDR3 protein: CASSTLGSRGNTEAFF. CDR3 DNA sequence: TGTGCCAGCAGCACGTTGGGGTCGCGGGGCAACACTGAAGCTTTCTTT.

The chain couples TRBV21-1 to TRBJ1-1; no DNA check was done on the table's D call, TRBD1. TRBV21-1 is designated a pseudogene. CDR3 size: 15 residues. The CDR3: CASSKDREEGTEAFF. DNA for the CDR3: TGTGCCAGCAGCAAAGACAGGGAAGAGGGCACTGAAGCTTTCTTT.

This rearrangement joins TRBV10-2 to TRBJ1-6; D is unresolved. Germline loops: CDR1 WSHSY, CDR2 SAAADI. V was trimmed by 3 bases and J by 13 bases, leaving 10 bases between them. The length of the CDR3 is 12 residues. CDR3 sequence reads: CASSDPERPLHF. The CDR3 nucleotides are TGCGCCAGCAGTGACCCGGAGAGGCCCCTCCACTTT.

The chain is built from TRBV6-5 and TRBJ2-1; D may be TRBD1 (6 bases). The CDR3 covers 12 residues. Germline V gives CDR1 MNHEY, CDR2 SVGAGI. The V gene lost 7 bases and the J gene lost 7 bases, with 11 bases spanning the gap. The CDR3 sequence is CASKYQGNEQFF. Written as DNA, the CDR3 is TGTGCCAGCAAGTATCAGGGGAATGAGCAGTTCTTC.

This clone was picked up a small number of times. The rearrangement joins TRBV5-8 to TRBJ1-2; 7 bases are shared with TRBD1. Germline assignment: CDR1 SGHTS and CDR2 YDEGEE. The V segment lost 0 bases and the J segment 1 base; nucleotides outside the gene matches: 3. CDR3 length: 15 residues. CDR3 protein: CASSLVTGDNYGYTF. Written as DNA, the CDR3 is TGTGCCAGCAGCTTGGTAACAGGGGATAACTATGGCTACACCTTC.

The chain carries TRBV11-2 and TRBJ1-2; no firm D call. This CDR3 region has 14 residues. Germline CDR1 reads SGHAT; CDR2 reads FQNNGV. The germline V and J ends were trimmed by 5 bases and 2 bases, with 12 bases remaining between them. CDR3: CASSPRHGNYGYTF. The CDR3 coding sequence is TGTGCCAGCAGCCCCCGACACGGCAACTATGGCTACACCTTC.

CDR3 nucleotide sequence: TGTGCCCAACGACAGGGGCTTGGCTACACCTTC. It is translated as CAQRQGLGYTF. The chain uses TRBV30 and TRBJ1-2; 8 nucleotides line up with TRBD1. The CDR3 is 11 residues long. V was clipped by 8 bases and J by 7 bases; unmatched bases: 6. Germline V gene data show CDR1 as GTSNPN and CDR2 as SVGIG (reference sequence). Variable domain in full (rest from reference TRBV30 and TRBJ1-2): SQTIHQWPATLVQPVGSPLSLECTVEGTSNPNLYWYRQAAGRGLQLLFYSVGIGQISSEVPQNLSASRPQDRQFILSSKKLLLSDSGFYLCAQRQGLGYTFGSGTRLTVV.

The rearrangement joins TRBV6-5 to TRBJ1-1, with D perhaps TRBD1 (5 bases). Between the trimmed V and J ends, which lost 5 bases and 1 base, there was a span of 14 bases. The CDR3 loop spans 15 amino acids. In germline, CDR1 is MNHEY, CDR2 SVGAGI. Here the CDR3 DNA reads TGTGCCAGCAGTCCGTCCCCCCAGGGGAACACTGAAGCTTTCTTT. Protein sequence: CASSPSPQGNTEAFF.